The rows below give T cell receptor beta chains drawn from one sample of a study of PD-1 blockade in classical Hodgkin lymphoma. Produced via immunoSEQ multiplex PCR; TCRdb's table is partial and in-frame only. The sample yields fewer than 6,500 clones, 60% to 85% seen once. The material sequenced was peripheral blood mononuclear cells (PBMCs), taken at baseline. The receptor set was obtained from a human donor with classical Hodgkin lymphoma. Both conserved end residues are trimmed from each CDR3. Rows give clone size only sometimes, using once, few, many, or a class for an expanded clone.

j_call clone_size v_call cdr3_aa
TRBJ2-3 NA TRBV2 ASSGFSGYTDTQY
TRBJ1-2 NA TRBV18 ASSPDSLLGGYT
TRBJ1-2 NA TRBV27 ASSLTGAYGYT
TRBJ2-1 NA TRBV28 ASRQGAYNEQF
TRBJ1-2 NA TRBV4-1 ASSQDLQGYGYT
TRBJ1-1 NA TRBV23-1 ASSQYILAEAF
TRBJ1-5 once TRBV5-8 ASSLGPRDQPQH
TRBJ1-1 few TRBV27 ASSLSRFVNTEAF
TRBJ1-1 NA TRBV30 AWSEDRGTEAF
TRBJ2-7 few TRBV5-1 ASSLGLAGGLYEQY
TRBJ2-7 NA TRBV5-1 ASSQGQRAEQY
TRBJ1-1 few TRBV4-3 ASSRGTEAF
TRBJ1-2 NA TRBV28 ASSLWGAGGYGYT
TRBJ2-3 NA TRBV27 ASSTQRTSGRVRIDTQY
TRBJ1-1 once TRBV28 ASNLKPNTEAF
TRBJ2-1 once TRBV13 ASSSPSGSIYNEQF
TRBJ1-1 NA TRBV6-4 ASSANRNTEAF
TRBJ1-2 NA TRBV4-1 ASSQVLREGYT
TRBJ2-2 few TRBV6-4 ASSDGVGELF
TRBJ2-7 NA TRBV4-2 ASSQVAGGSSYEQY
TRBJ1-2 NA TRBV28 ASSLPGSNYGYT
TRBJ1-5 NA TRBV10-2 ASSEGRNQPQH
TRBJ2-2 NA TRBV15 ATSRDRRSNTGELF
TRBJ1-1 once TRBV5-4 ASSSGQLLEAF
TRBJ1-2 NA TRBV10-3 AISEGSNYGYT
TRBJ2-3 once TRBV4-1 ASSHPPLVARGQDTQY
TRBJ2-2 medium-sized TRBV7-3 ASSPGLAGVIENTGELF
TRBJ1-2 NA TRBV5-5 ASSLGGQGNYGYT
TRBJ1-1 NA TRBV19 ASSWTGDTEAF
TRBJ2-1 NA TRBV28 ASSSPGLAGGPVNEQF
TRBJ2-1 NA TRBV27 ASSSPSGRSYNEQF
TRBJ1-2 hyperexpanded TRBV28 ASSFNTGLFNGYT
TRBJ1-1 NA TRBV28 ASSPREWITEAF
TRBJ2-1 NA TRBV25-1 ASSNNRASAGNEQF
TRBJ2-2 NA TRBV5-1 ASSLAQQGPPNTGELF
TRBJ2-1 NA TRBV14 ASSQGGSGGNEQF
TRBJ2-1 few TRBV6-4 ASSDSAGSYNEQF
TRBJ2-2 NA TRBV25-1 ASREVGNTGELF
TRBJ2-7 once TRBV19 ASSEGHLVSYEQY
TRBJ2-3 NA TRBV2 ASSGGSTDTQY
TRBJ1-1 NA TRBV7-9 ASVNRGQLNTEAF
TRBJ2-2 NA TRBV5-1 ASSLMAGTNTGELF
TRBJ2-2 NA TRBV12-5 ASGPGTSGSNTGELF
TRBJ1-3 NA TRBV9 ASGDRERSGNTIY
TRBJ2-5 medium-sized TRBV9 ASSVEVQGSRAQY
TRBJ2-3 NA TRBV11-2 ASSLWGAGGGSSTQY
TRBJ2-2 NA TRBV6-6 ASTDSLNTGELF
TRBJ1-1 NA TRBV28 ASSRGGLSEAF
TRBJ1-1 medium-sized TRBV11-2 ASSFANTEAF
TRBJ2-2 NA TRBV4-1 ASSQEGGVRAGELF
TRBJ2-5 NA TRBV28 ATRQFQETQY
TRBJ2-7 once TRBV9 ASSVGLESSYEQY
TRBJ2-7 NA TRBV6-6 ASSYGTGFNEQY
TRBJ1-1 once TRBV6-5 ASSYGEGSEAF
TRBJ1-5 NA TRBV5-1 ASSFGSRGQPQH
TRBJ1-6 NA TRBV5-1 ASSSGQGNSPLH
TRBJ1-5 NA TRBV28 ASSGQGDDQPQH
TRBJ2-1 NA TRBV7-3 ASSLRGPNNEQF
TRBJ1-2 NA TRBV4-2 ASSLTGDYGYT
TRBJ2-5 NA TRBV5-1 ASSLQETQY